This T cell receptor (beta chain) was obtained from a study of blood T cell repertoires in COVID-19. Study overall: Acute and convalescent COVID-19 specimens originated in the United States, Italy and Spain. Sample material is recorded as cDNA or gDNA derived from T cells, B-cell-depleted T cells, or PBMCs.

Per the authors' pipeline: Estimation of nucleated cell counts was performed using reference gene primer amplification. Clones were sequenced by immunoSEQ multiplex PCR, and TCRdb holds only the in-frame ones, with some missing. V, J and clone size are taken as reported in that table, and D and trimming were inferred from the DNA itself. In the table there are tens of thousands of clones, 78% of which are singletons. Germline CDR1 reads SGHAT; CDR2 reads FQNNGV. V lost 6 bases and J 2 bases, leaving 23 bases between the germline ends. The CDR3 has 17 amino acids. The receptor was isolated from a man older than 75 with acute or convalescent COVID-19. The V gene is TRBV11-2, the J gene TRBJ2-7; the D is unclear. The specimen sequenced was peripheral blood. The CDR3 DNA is TGTGCCAGCAGACCCCCCGGTGGTCGGCAGGCCGCCTACGAGCAGTACTTC. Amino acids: CASRPPGGRQAAYEQYF.